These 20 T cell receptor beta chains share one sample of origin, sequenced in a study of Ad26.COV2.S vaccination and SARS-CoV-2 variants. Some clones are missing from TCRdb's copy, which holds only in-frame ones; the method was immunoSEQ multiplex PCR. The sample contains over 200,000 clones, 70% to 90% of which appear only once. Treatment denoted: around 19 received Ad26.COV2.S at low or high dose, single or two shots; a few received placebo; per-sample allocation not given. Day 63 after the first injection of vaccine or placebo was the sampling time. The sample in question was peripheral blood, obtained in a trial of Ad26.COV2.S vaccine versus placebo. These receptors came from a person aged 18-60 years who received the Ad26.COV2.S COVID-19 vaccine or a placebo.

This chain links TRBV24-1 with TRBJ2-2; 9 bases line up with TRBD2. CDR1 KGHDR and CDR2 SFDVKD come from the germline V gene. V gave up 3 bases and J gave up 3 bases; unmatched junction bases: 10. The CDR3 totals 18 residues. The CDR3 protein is CATSDPPRLADYTGELFF. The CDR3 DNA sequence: TGTGCCACCAGTGATCCCCCTCGACTAGCGGACTACACCGGGGAGCTGTTTTTT.

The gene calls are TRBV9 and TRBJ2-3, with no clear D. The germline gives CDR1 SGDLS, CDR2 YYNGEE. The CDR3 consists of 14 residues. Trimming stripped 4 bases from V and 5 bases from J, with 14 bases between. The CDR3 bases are TGTGCCAGCAGCCCTGAAGGCATGATAGATACGCAGTATTTT. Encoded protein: CASSPEGMIDTQYF.

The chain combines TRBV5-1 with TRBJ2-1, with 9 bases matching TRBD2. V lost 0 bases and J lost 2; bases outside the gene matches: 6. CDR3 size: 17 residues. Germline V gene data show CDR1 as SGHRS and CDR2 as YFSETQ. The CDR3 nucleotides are TGCGCCAGCAGCTTGGGACCGAGCGGGGGGCCCTACAATGAGCAGTTCTTC. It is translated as CASSLGPSGGPYNEQFF.

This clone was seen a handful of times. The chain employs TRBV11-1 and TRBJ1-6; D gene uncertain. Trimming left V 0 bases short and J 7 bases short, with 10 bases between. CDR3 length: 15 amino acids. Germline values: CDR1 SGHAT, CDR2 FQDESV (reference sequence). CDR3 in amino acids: CASSLAHSVNSPLHF. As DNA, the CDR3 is TGTGCCAGCAGCTTAGCGCACAGCGTGAATTCACCCCTCCACTTT.

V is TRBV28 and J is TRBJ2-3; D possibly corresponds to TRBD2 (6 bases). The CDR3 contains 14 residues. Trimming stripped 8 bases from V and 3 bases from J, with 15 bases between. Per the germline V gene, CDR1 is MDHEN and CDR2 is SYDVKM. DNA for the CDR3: TGTGCCAGCGGTCTTTCCGGGAGTACAGATACGCAGTATTTT. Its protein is CASGLSGSTDTQYF.

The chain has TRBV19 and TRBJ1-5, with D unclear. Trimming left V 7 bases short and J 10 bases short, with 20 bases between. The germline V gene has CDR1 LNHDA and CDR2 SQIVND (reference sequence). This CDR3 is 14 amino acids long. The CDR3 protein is CASTPSGSLGPQHF. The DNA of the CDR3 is TGTGCCAGTACCCCATCCGGGTCCCTCGGCCCCCAGCATTTT.

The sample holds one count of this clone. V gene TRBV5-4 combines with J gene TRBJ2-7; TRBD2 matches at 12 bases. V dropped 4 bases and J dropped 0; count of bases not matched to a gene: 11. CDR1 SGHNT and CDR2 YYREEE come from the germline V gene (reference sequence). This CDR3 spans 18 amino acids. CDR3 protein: CASSGPGLAGASSYEQYF. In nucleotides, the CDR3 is TGTGCCAGCAGCGGCCCGGGACTAGCGGGCGCTAGCTCCTACGAGCAGTACTTC.

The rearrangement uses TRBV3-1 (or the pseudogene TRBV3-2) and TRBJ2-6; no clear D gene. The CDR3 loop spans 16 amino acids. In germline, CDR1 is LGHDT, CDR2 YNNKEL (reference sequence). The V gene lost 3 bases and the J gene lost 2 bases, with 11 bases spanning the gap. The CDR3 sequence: CASSQGWGTGANVLTF. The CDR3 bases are TGTGCCAGCAGCCAGGGTTGGGGAACTGGGGCCAACGTCCTGACTTTC.

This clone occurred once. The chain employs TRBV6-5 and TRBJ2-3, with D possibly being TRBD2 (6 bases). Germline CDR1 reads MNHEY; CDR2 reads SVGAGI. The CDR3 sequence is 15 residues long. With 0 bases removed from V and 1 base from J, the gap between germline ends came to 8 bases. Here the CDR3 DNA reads TGTGCCAGCAGTTACTCCGGCGGGGGCACAGATACGCAGTATTTT. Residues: CASSYSGGGTDTQYF.

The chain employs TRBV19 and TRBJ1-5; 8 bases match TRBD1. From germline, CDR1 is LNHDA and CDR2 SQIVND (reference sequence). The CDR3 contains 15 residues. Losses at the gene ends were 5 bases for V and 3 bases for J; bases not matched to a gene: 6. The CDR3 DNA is TGTGCCAGTAGTTCCGGACAGGGATACAATCAGCCCCAGCATTTT. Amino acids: CASSSGQGYNQPQHF.

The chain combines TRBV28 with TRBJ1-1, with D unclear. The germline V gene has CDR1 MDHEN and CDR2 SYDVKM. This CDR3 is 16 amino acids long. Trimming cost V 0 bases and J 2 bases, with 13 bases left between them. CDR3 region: CASSLWIGPSNTEAFF. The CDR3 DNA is TGTGCCAGCAGTTTATGGATAGGGCCATCTAACACTGAAGCTTTCTTT.

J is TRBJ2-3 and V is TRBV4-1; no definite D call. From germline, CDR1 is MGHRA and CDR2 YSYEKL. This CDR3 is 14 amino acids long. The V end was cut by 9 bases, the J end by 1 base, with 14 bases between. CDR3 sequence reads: CASQALGGTDTQYF. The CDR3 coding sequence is TGCGCCAGTCAGGCATTAGGCGGCACAGATACGCAGTATTTT.

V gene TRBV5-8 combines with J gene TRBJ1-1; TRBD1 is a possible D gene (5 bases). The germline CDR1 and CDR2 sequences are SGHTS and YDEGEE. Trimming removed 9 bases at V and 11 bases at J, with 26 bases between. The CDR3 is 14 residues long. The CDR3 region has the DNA TGTGCCACCCACGCTCGGGGGGGAGTGTTTTTTGCTTTCTTT. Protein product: CATHARGGVFFAFF. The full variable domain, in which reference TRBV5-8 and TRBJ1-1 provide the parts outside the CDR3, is EAGVTQSPTHLIKTRGQQATLRCSPISGHTSVYWYQQALGLGLQFLLWYDEGEERNRGNFPPRFSGRQFPNYSSELNVNALELEDSALYLCATHARGGVFFAFFGQGTRLTVV.

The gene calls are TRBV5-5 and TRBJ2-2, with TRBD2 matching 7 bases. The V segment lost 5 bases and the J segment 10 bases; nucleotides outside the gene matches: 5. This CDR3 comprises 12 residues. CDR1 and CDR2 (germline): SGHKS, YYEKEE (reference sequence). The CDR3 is CASSYGLEELFF. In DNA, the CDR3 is TGTGCCAGCAGTTACGGACTAGAGGAGCTGTTTTTT.

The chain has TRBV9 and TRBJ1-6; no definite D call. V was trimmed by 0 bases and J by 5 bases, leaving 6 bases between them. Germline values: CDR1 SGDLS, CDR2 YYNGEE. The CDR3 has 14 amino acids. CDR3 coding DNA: TGTGCCAGCAGCGTAGCACAGAATAATTCACCCCTCCACTTT. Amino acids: CASSVAQNNSPLHF.

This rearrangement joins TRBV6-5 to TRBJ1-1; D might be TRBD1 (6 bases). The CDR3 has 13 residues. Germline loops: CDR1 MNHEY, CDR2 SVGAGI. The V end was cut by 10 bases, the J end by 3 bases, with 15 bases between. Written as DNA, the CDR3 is TGTGCCATCCGACAGGCTTCTTACACTGAAGCTTTCTTT. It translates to CAIRQASYTEAFF.

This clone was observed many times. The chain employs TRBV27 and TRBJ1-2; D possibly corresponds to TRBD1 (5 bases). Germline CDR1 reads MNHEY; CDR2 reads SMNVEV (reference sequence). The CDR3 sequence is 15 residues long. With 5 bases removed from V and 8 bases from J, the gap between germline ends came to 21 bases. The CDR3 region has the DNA TGTGCCAGCAGTACCCTCCCTCAGGGTTCGGGGGGCTACACCTTC. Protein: CASSTLPQGSGGYTF.

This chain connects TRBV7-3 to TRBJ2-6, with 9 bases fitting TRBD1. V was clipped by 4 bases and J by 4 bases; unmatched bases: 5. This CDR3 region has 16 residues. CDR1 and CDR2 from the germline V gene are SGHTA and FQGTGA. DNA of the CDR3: TGTGCCAGCAGCTCCCGACAGGGGGGAGGGGCCAACGTCCTGACTTTC. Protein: CASSSRQGGGANVLTF.

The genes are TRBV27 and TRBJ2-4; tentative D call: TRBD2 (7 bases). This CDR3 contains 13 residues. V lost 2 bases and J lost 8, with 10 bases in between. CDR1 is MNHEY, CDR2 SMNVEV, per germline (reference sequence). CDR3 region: CASSLGGGYIQYF. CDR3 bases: TGTGCCAGCAGTTTAGGCGGGGGCTACATTCAGTACTTC.

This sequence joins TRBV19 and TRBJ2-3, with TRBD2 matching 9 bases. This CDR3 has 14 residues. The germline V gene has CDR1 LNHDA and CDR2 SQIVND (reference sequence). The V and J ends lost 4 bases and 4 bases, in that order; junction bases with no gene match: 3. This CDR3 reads CASSNQRGADTQYF. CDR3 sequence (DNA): TGTGCCAGTAGTAATCAGCGGGGGGCAGATACGCAGTATTTT.